This TCR beta chain came from a study of blood T cell repertoires in COVID-19. About the research overall: The origin of the acute and convalescent COVID-19 samples was the United States, Italy and Spain. PBMCs, B-cell-depleted T cells, or T cells provided the cDNA or gDNA that made up the material.

This CDR3 has 14 residues. V was clipped by 5 bases and J by 5 bases, with 15 bases between them. Germline CDR1 is SGHTA and CDR2 is FQGNSA. Original handling: The assay estimated nucleated cells by amplifying reference gene primers. Some clones are missing from TCRdb's copy, which holds only in-frame ones; the method was immunoSEQ multiplex PCR. That table furnishes V, J and clone size, whereas the DNA furnished D and trimming. The sample consists of 300,000 to 350,000 clones, more than 70% of them appearing once. The V gene is TRBV7-2, the J gene TRBJ2-5; D might be TRBD2 (7 bases). Sequencing was done on a sample of peripheral blood. The TCR sequence derives from a man between 25 and 39 years old with active or convalescent COVID-19. In DNA form, the CDR3 reads TGTGCCAGCAGCCCAAGGGGGGGCCACGAGACCCAGTACTTC. Encoded protein: CASSPRGGHETQYF.